One and the same sample provided the 9 T cell receptor beta chains below, sequenced in a study of shared clonotypes between healthy human individuals (TCRdb year 2020). Receptor libraries were prepared by the immunoSEQ multiplex PCR assay. TCRdb carries this immuneACCESS record with in-frame sequences only. Its versions omit some clonotypes, under half of them owing to an unresolved V gene in the studies checked, with the rest unexplained. This sample comprises 2 million to 2.5 million clones, 85% to 95% of them detected only once. The top ten constitute more than 0.35% of the sample. Sequencing was performed on naive CD4+ T cells from PBMCs. According to the study, the label for this sample's cell subset or site signals: CD45RA+ positively selected. The receptors were gathered from a man younger than 35 in good health. Some clones in this sample may be carry-over from other donors' samples.

This sequence joins TRBV29-1 and TRBJ2-1, with TRBD2 identical over 11 bases. The CDR3 loop spans 13 amino acids. Germline loops: CDR1 SQVTM, CDR2 ANQGSEA. J lost 8 bases, V lost 4 bases, and 4 bases had no gene match. The CDR3 region has the DNA TGCAGCGTTGGTAGCGGGAGGGAGGATGAGCAGTTCTTC. It translates to CSVGSGREDEQFF.

The chain combines TRBV18 with TRBJ2-1; maybe TRBD2 (6 bases). The germline V gene has CDR1 KGHSH and CDR2 LQKENI. The CDR3 consists of 15 residues. Trimming stripped 6 bases from V and 0 bases from J, with 12 bases between. CDR3 in amino acids: CASSEGGYSYNEQFF. CDR3 bases: TGTGCCAGCTCGGAGGGAGGCTACTCCTACAATGAGCAGTTCTTC.

This clone came up a few times. This chain connects TRBV4-1 to TRBJ1-5; TRBD1 matches 10 bases. This CDR3 region has 15 residues. Germline trimming cut 4 bases from V and 5 bases from J; bases unmatched to any gene: 5. Germline CDR1 MGHRA, CDR2 YSYEKL. CDR3: CASSPRDRGYQPQHF. CDR3 bases: TGCGCCAGCAGCCCTCGGGACAGGGGCTATCAGCCCCAGCATTTT.

The chain carries TRBV14 and TRBJ2-5; a possible D gene is TRBD2 (5 bases). The germline V and J ends were trimmed by 1 base and 5 bases, with 8 bases remaining between them. The CDR3 extends over 13 amino acids. CDR1 and CDR2 from the germline V gene are SGHDN and FVKESK. This chain's CDR3 is CASSQGTLETQYF. The DNA for the CDR3 is TGTGCCAGCAGCCAAGGGACTCTGGAGACCCAGTACTTC.

CDR3 sequence: CASSPSGGGTDTQYF. CDR3 nucleotide sequence: TGTGCCAGCTCACCAAGCGGAGGGGGGACAGATACGCAGTATTTT. The chain combines TRBV18 with TRBJ2-3; D possibly uses TRBD1 or TRBD2 (6 bases each). The V and J ends lost 2 bases and 3 bases respectively, with 12 bases between them. The CDR3 sequence is 15 residues long. Germline V gene sequence: CDR1 KGHSH, CDR2 LQKENI.

The chain has TRBV9 and TRBJ2-2; TRBD1 agrees at 9 bases. V trimming: 2 bases; J trimming: 5 bases; junction bases outside the gene matches: 7. The germline CDR1 and CDR2 sequences are SGDLS and YYNGEE. The CDR3 totals 16 residues. CDR3 sequence: CASSVRTGASTGELFF. For the CDR3, the DNA is TGTGCCAGCAGCGTTCGGACAGGGGCGTCGACCGGGGAGCTGTTTTTT.

The genes are TRBV6-1 and TRBJ2-1, with a possible D match to TRBD1 (6 bases). The CDR3 is made up of 14 amino acids. Germline V gene data show CDR1 as MNHNS and CDR2 as SASEGT. The V gene lost 2 bases and the J gene lost 10 bases, with 15 bases spanning the gap. DNA of the CDR3: TGTGCCAGCAGTGAATCCCCACACAGGGACGAGCAGTTCTTC. Its protein is CASSESPHRDEQFF.

The J gene is TRBJ2-1, the V gene TRBV2, with a weak D call TRBD2 (5 bases). CDR1 and CDR2 from the germline V gene are SNHLY and FYNNEI. With 5 bases removed from V and 8 bases from J, the gap between germline ends came to 13 bases. This CDR3 is 13 amino acids long. The DNA for the CDR3 is TGTGCCAGCAGTCGGGAAATTGAAGATGAGCAGTTCTTC. Translation gives CASSREIEDEQFF.

The gene calls are TRBV5-4 and TRBJ1-5, with D possibly being TRBD1 (5 bases). V lost 8 bases, J lost 0 bases, and 24 bases lay in between. The CDR3 runs to 18 residues. Germline V gene sequence: CDR1 SGHNT, CDR2 YYREEE (reference sequence). CDR3 sequence (DNA): TGTGCCAGGAAATGGTTCGGGACTAGGTCCTATAGCAATCAGCCCCAGCATTTT. It is translated as CARKWFGTRSYSNQPQHF.